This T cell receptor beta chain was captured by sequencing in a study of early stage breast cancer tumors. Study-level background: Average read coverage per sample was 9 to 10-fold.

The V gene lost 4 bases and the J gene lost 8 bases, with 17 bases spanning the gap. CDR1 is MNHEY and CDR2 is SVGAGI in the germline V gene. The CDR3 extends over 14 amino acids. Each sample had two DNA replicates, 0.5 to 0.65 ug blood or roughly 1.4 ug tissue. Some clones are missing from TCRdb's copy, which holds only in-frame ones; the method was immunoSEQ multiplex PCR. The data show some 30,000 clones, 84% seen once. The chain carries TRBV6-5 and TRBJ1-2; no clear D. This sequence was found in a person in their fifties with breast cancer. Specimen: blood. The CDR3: CASSLEGTSQGYTF. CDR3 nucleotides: TGTGCCAGCAGTTTGGAGGGAACCTCCCAGGGCTACACCTTC.